This T cell receptor (beta chain) was observed in a study of blood T cell repertoires in COVID-19. Overall study context: COVID-19 samples collected from the United States, Italy and Spain covered acute and convalescent phases. PBMCs, B-cell-depleted T cells, or T cells provided the cDNA or gDNA that made up the material.

In the authors' methods: It was from reference gene primer amplification that nucleated cell counts were estimated. TCRdb keeps only in-frame clones here, not all; method: immunoSEQ multiplex PCR. The V and J calls and the clone size are those of that table, but D and trimming were determined from the DNA. The table has approximately 29,000 clones, about two thirds seen once. The TCR was taken from a boy younger than 10 with active or convalescent COVID-19. The sample taken for sequencing was peripheral blood.

The CDR3 DNA follows: TGCGCCAGCACCCGCCGGGGGATGGTAAATGAAAAACTGTTTTTT. Protein product: CASTRRGMVNEKLFF. The V gene is TRBV10-2, the J gene TRBJ1-4, with a tentative D call TRBD1 (5 bases). Trimming removed 7 bases from V and 5 bases from J, with 17 bases in between. Germline loops: CDR1 WSHSY, CDR2 SAAADI. This CDR3 contains 15 residues.